Following are 25 T cell receptor beta chains from one sample sequenced in a study of prognosis after radiotherapy for stage I lung cancer. Genomic DNA was subjected to two-round multiplex PCR for amplification of TCR beta CDR3. During first-round PCR, primers specific to each TRBV and TRBJ gene were used. TCRdb re-derived calls from the multiplex PCR reads in MiXCR, one entry per CDR3 protein. This table has about 26,000 distinct CDR3 sequences, 25% to 35% appearing once. The material sequenced was PBMCs, taken before or after stereotactic body radiation therapy (not recorded which). All receptors come from a donor of 50 years or more with non-small cell lung cancer.

This clonotype has ten or more counts. The CDR3 DNA sequence: TGTGCCAGCAGTGAAGACCTTCGGCAGGGGCACAGTATAGGTTCACCCCTCCACTTT. This codes for CASSEDLRQGHSIGSPLHF. The chain links TRBV6-1 to TRBJ1-6, with D perhaps TRBD1 (6 bases). Germline CDR1 MNHNS, CDR2 SASEGT. The CDR3 sequence is 19 residues long. V was trimmed by 1 base and J by 9 bases, leaving 25 bases between them.

As for this clonotype: With a much larger clone just one base away, this may be a read error. The chain links TRBV6-5 to TRBJ2-3; D might be TRBD1 (5 bases). From germline, CDR1 is MNHEY and CDR2 SVGAGI. CDR3 size: 15 residues. The CDR3 bases are TGTGCCAGCGGTTACCTTGGGGCCGGAGCAGATACGCAGTATTTT. Protein: CASGYLGAGADTQYF.

The sample holds many counts of this clonotype. This chain joins TRBV24-1 and TRBJ1-3; D gene unclear. Germline lookup yields CDR1 KGHDR and CDR2 SFDVKD. Trimming cost V 12 bases and J 4 bases, with 18 bases left between them. This CDR3 is built from 14 residues. The CDR3 loop reads CALDERAQGNTIYF. The CDR3 nucleotides are TGTGCCCTCGACGAGCGGGCCCAAGGAAACACCATATATTTT.

This clonotype was observed a handful of times. The rearrangement uses TRBV6-5 and TRBJ2-7; no clear D gene. The CDR3 has 15 amino acids. CDR1 is MNHEY, CDR2 SVGAGI, per germline. Deletions cut 0 bases from V and 1 base from J, with 10 bases between. The CDR3 loop is CASSYSATSSYEQYF. CDR3 DNA sequence: TGTGCCAGCAGTTACTCGGCGACTTCTTCCTACGAGCAGTACTTC.

V usage is TRBV7-9 and J usage is TRBJ1-6; no definite D call. This CDR3 region has 13 residues. Trimming cost V 5 bases and J 5 bases, with 7 bases left between them. Germline V gene data show CDR1 as SEHNR and CDR2 as FQNEAQ (reference sequence). Here the CDR3 reads CASSEENNSPLHF. CDR3 DNA: TGTGCCAGCAGCGAAGAAAATAATTCACCCCTCCACTTT.

This clonotype has only one observation. The chain recombines TRBV6-2 or TRBV6-3 with TRBJ2-6; 7 bases map to TRBD2. Looked up from germline, CDR1 is MNHEY and CDR2 is SVGEGT. After removal of 9 bases from V and 4 bases from J, the junction contained 15 bases not matched to a gene. This CDR3 comprises 17 residues. The CDR3 reads CARGGDQPRIGANVLTF. Here the CDR3 DNA reads TGTGCCAGGGGGGGGGACCAACCTCGAATAGGGGCCAACGTCCTGACTTTC.

The chain joins TRBV19 to TRBJ2-3; no definite D call. The CDR3 consists of 11 residues. Trimming took 2 bases from V and 7 from J, leaving 4 bases between them. Germline V gives CDR1 LNHDA, CDR2 SQIVND (reference sequence). The CDR3 loop is CASSISYTQYF. The CDR3 DNA sequence: TGTGCCAGTAGTATAAGTTATACGCAGTATTTT.

At least ten counts were recorded for this clonotype. V is TRBV27 and J is TRBJ2-3; D may be TRBD2 (6 bases). The germline gives CDR1 MNHEY, CDR2 SMNVEV (reference sequence). The CDR3 has 13 amino acids. V was trimmed by 11 bases and J by 0 bases, leaving 12 bases between them. CDR3 bases: TGTGCCGCCACTAGCCCGAGCACAGATACGCAGTATTTT. This codes for CAATSPSTDTQYF.

This sequence joins TRBV24-1 and TRBJ2-3, with D tentatively TRBD2 (5 bases). V lost 3 bases and J lost 5, with 14 bases in between. Germline CDR1 is KGHDR and CDR2 is SFDVKD. CDR3 length: 15 residues. Here the CDR3 DNA reads TGTGCCACCAGTGATGTCCCCCTCGCGGGAGATACGCAGTATTTT. Protein product: CATSDVPLAGDTQYF.

This rearrangement joins TRBV30 to TRBJ2-3; TRBD2 aligns across 10 bases. J lost 2 bases, V lost 1 base, and 12 bases had no gene match. Germline CDR1 and CDR2: GTSNPN and SVGIG (reference sequence). The CDR3 extends over 18 amino acids. Here the CDR3 DNA reads TGTGCCTGGAGTGCAACACCATTTAGCGGGGGGCACACAGATACGCAGTATTTT. It translates to CAWSATPFSGGHTDTQYF.

This clonotype was observed many times. The chain employs TRBV18 and TRBJ2-3, with 12 bases fitting TRBD2. The V gene's germline CDR1 is KGHSH and CDR2 LQKENI. The CDR3 is 17 amino acids. The V segment lost 0 bases and the J segment 5 bases; nucleotides outside the gene matches: 6. The CDR3 DNA is TGTGCCAGCTCACCACCGGTAAGGACTAGCGGGAAAGATACGCAGTATTTT. This gives the protein CASSPPVRTSGKDTQYF.

This clonotype was counted at least ten times. The chain recombines TRBV20-1 with TRBJ1-3; TRBD1 might be the D (6 bases). The V and J ends lost 6 bases and 4 bases respectively, with 19 bases between them. Germline V gene data show CDR1 as DFQATT and CDR2 as SNEGSKA (reference sequence). The CDR3 is 15 amino acids. CDR3 in DNA: TGCAGTGCCACTCAGGGAGGGGGGTCGGGAAACACCATATATTTT. Its translation: CSATQGGGSGNTIYF.

This clonotype was picked up many times. V usage is TRBV7-8 and J usage is TRBJ2-2, with D possibly being TRBD1 (5 bases). CDR3 size: 14 residues. The V end lost 5 bases, the J end lost 4 bases, and 11 bases lay between the germline ends. CDR1 and CDR2 (germline): SGHVS, FQNEAQ. The CDR3 spells CASSLRRGTGELFF. The CDR3 bases are TGTGCCAGCAGCCTCCGAAGGGGCACCGGGGAGCTGTTTTTT.

This chain uses TRBV2 with TRBJ1-5; D is unresolved. CDR3 length: 14 amino acids. Germline V gene data show CDR1 as SNHLY and CDR2 as FYNNEI. The V end lost 0 bases, the J end lost 7 bases, and 10 bases lay between the germline ends. The CDR3 loop reads CASSEASVWQPQHF. CDR3 coding DNA: TGTGCCAGCAGTGAAGCGTCGGTTTGGCAGCCCCAGCATTTT.

This clonotype was counted at least ten times. This chain links TRBV11-2 with TRBJ1-5; TRBD1 might be the D (5 bases). V dropped 1 base and J dropped 4 bases, with 8 bases sitting between them. CDR1 and CDR2 (germline): SGHAT, FQNNGV. This CDR3 is 14 amino acids long. Here the CDR3 DNA reads TGTGCCAGCAGCTTAGGGGGGTTTAATCAGCCCCAGCATTTT. Amino acids: CASSLGGFNQPQHF.

Ten or more counts support this clonotype. DNA for the CDR3: TGTGCCAGCAGTGAATTGGGAATGAACACTGAAGCTTTCTTT. Its translation: CASSELGMNTEAFF. The chain employs TRBV6-1 and TRBJ1-1; D gene ambiguous. CDR1 MNHNS and CDR2 SASEGT come from the germline V gene. The CDR3 sequence is 14 residues long. The ends were cut back, 2 bases at V and 0 bases at J, with 7 bases in the middle.

In this sample, this clonotype turned up a few times. This sequence joins TRBV27 and TRBJ2-1; D is ambiguous. V lost 2 bases and J lost 6, with 5 bases in between. From germline, CDR1 is MNHEY and CDR2 SMNVEV (reference sequence). The length of the CDR3 is 12 residues. This CDR3 reads CASSLLGNEQFF. CDR3 in DNA: TGTGCCAGCAGTTTACTAGGCAATGAGCAGTTCTTC.

This clonotype was found many times. The chain couples TRBV9 to TRBJ1-6; TRBD1 agrees at 8 bases. V dropped 3 bases and J dropped 5; count of bases not matched to a gene: 4. Germline CDR1 SGDLS, CDR2 YYNGEE. This CDR3 spans 15 amino acids. For the CDR3, the DNA is TGTGCCAGCAGCGCTCTGGACAGGGATAATTCACCCCTCCACTTT. Protein sequence: CASSALDRDNSPLHF.

This chain uses TRBV12-5 with TRBJ2-3, with a possible D match to TRBD2 (5 bases). The length of the CDR3 is 13 residues. Deletions cut 0 bases from V and 6 bases from J, with 7 bases between. Germline V lookup: CDR1 LGHNT, CDR2 FRNRAP. In nucleotides, the CDR3 is TGTGCTAGTGGTTTGGTACGAGGGGATACGCAGTATTTT. Translation gives CASGLVRGDTQYF.

As concerns this clonotype: A far larger clone is one nucleotide away, so this likely arose from a read error. This chain joins TRBV6-5 and TRBJ2-7, with TRBD2 as a possible D gene (5 bases). This CDR3 is 15 amino acids long. The V gene lost 6 bases and the J gene lost 0 bases, with 15 bases spanning the gap. Germline V gene sequence: CDR1 MNHEY, CDR2 SVGAGI. The CDR3 sequence: CASRSIGVLSYEQYF. The CDR3 region has the DNA TGTGCCAGCAGGAGTATCGGGGTGCTCTCCTACGAGCAGTACTTC.

This clonotype was picked up many times. The chain recombines TRBV6-1 with TRBJ2-7, with 7 bases fitting TRBD2. The CDR3 is made up of 15 amino acids. The V segment lost 0 bases and the J segment 0 bases; nucleotides outside the gene matches: 2. CDR1 MNHNS and CDR2 SASEGT come from the germline V gene. CDR3 nucleotides: TGTGCCAGCAGTGAAGCTAGCGGGTCCTCCTACGAGCAGTACTTC. Protein sequence: CASSEASGSSYEQYF.

This clonotype occurred many times. This chain uses TRBV5-1 with TRBJ1-4; unclear D gene. The CDR3 runs to 16 residues. CDR1 SGHRS and CDR2 YFSETQ come from the germline V gene. V gave up 0 bases and J gave up 1 base, with 10 bases separating them. Written as DNA, the CDR3 is TGCGCCAGCAGCTTGGCCCCCCCTGAAACTAATGAAAAACTGTTTTTT. Translation: CASSLAPPETNEKLFF.

In its sample, this clonotype was seen many times. The chain has TRBV12-3 or TRBV12-4 and TRBJ2-3; 14 nucleotides match TRBD2. After removal of 5 bases from V and 1 base from J, the junction contained 2 bases not matched to a gene. The CDR3 has 16 residues. Written as DNA, the CDR3 is TGTGCCAGCAGTCGGACTAGCGGGGGGCGCACAGATACGCAGTATTTT. Protein product: CASSRTSGGRTDTQYF.

This clonotype was picked up many times. V gene TRBV6-1 combines with J gene TRBJ1-2; D is unclear. V gave up 7 bases and J gave up 1 base, with 13 bases separating them. Germline-derived CDR1 and CDR2 are MNHNS and SASEGT. This CDR3 contains 14 residues. The CDR3 DNA follows: TGTGCCAGCATTAATGACGGGTATAACTATGGCTACACCTTC. Amino acid sequence: CASINDGYNYGYTF.

By share, this clonotype ranks as medium-sized. This chain connects TRBV11-1 to TRBJ2-3; D is uncertain. This CDR3 has 14 amino acids. Deletions cut 6 bases from V and 0 bases from J, with 10 bases between. Germline lookup yields CDR1 SGHAT and CDR2 FQDESV (reference sequence). The CDR3 bases are TGTGCCAGCAGTGGTGGGGTTAGCACAGATACGCAGTATTTT. Translating gives CASSGGVSTDTQYF.